These 26 T cell receptor beta chains originate from one sample sequenced in a study of shared clonotypes between healthy human individuals. Repertoires were generated with immunoSEQ multiplex PCR, while TCRdb's copy carries only in-frame clones and drops some. The sample comprises under 1,100,000 clones, approximately 70% of which are singletons, and about 1.5% rests with the top ten. The material sequenced was memory CD4+ T cells sorted from blood. The subset denotes: CD45RA-negative fraction. These receptors all stem from a man between 18 and 35 years old in good health.

This sequence joins TRBV7-9 and TRBJ2-3; 14 bases are shared with TRBD2. J gave up 0 bases and V 4 bases, and 6 bases lay outside the gene matches. Per the germline V gene, CDR1 is SEHNR and CDR2 is FQNEAQ (reference sequence). This CDR3 has 18 amino acids. In DNA, the CDR3 is TGTGCCAGCAGCTCCCGGACTAGCGGGGGGACTAGCACAGATACGCAGTATTTT. Its translation is CASSSRTSGGTSTDTQYF.

This clone was seen more than once but under ten times. The rearrangement joins TRBV2 to TRBJ1-1; the D gene is possibly TRBD1 (5 bases). V shed 6 bases and J shed 4 bases, with 12 bases lying between them. CDR3 size: 13 residues. Per germline, CDR1 SNHLY and CDR2 FYNNEI. The CDR3, as DNA: TGTGCCAGCAGCCTCGGGGGGTTCACTGAAGCTTTCTTT. This sequence encodes CASSLGGFTEAFF.

The chain employs TRBV11-2 and TRBJ2-7; D gene ambiguous. Trimming stripped 5 bases from V and 7 bases from J, with 18 bases between. Germline V gene sequence: CDR1 SGHAT, CDR2 FQNNGV. There are 14 residues in the CDR3. The CDR3 here is CASSTNRQNGEQYF. The CDR3 coding sequence is TGTGCCAGCAGCACCAATCGACAAAATGGGGAGCAGTACTTC.

This chain connects TRBV5-1 to TRBJ2-3; TRBD1 matches 9 bases. The V and J ends lost 3 bases and 5 bases, in that order; junction bases with no gene match: 7. The CDR3 spans 15 residues. Looked up from germline, CDR1 is SGHRS and CDR2 is YFSETQ. In DNA form, the CDR3 reads TGCGCCAGCAGCTGGTCGGGACAGGGTGAAGATACGCAGTATTTT. It is translated as CASSWSGQGEDTQYF.

The V call is TRBV11-2, the J call TRBJ2-7, with D hard to call. The germline gives CDR1 SGHAT, CDR2 FQNNGV. V lost 2 bases and J 3 bases, leaving 11 bases between the germline ends. This CDR3 region has 14 residues. Written as DNA, the CDR3 is TGTGCCAGCAGCTTAATGATGTCGGGCTACGAGCAGTACTTC. Its translation: CASSLMMSGYEQYF.

The V gene is TRBV5-8, the J gene TRBJ2-3; D might be TRBD1 (5 bases). The CDR3 runs to 15 residues. Germline CDR1 SGHTS, CDR2 YDEGEE. The V gene lost 2 bases and the J gene lost 0 bases, with 10 bases spanning the gap. The CDR3 sequence: CASSFTGLSTDTQYF. The CDR3, as DNA: TGTGCCAGCAGCTTTACAGGCTTAAGCACAGATACGCAGTATTTT.

The table lists this clone with a few counts. The gene calls are TRBV20-1 and TRBJ1-2, with D uncertain. The CDR3 loop spans 11 amino acids. V lost 5 bases and J lost 8, with 12 bases in between. The germline V gene has CDR1 DFQATT and CDR2 SNEGSKA (reference sequence). The CDR3 DNA follows: TGCAGTGCTTGGGAACTCATCGGCTACACCTTC. Its translation is CSAWELIGYTF.

This clone has just one count. The V and J genes are TRBV28 and TRBJ2-7; D not certain. The germline V gene encodes CDR1 MDHEN and CDR2 SYDVKM. The CDR3 is 15 residues long. With 5 bases removed from V and 2 bases from J, the gap between germline ends came to 16 bases. This CDR3 reads CASSPQDRSPYEQYF. CDR3 DNA: TGTGCCAGCAGTCCCCAGGACCGGAGCCCCTACGAGCAGTACTTC.

The chain joins TRBV2 to TRBJ1-2; the D gene is possibly TRBD1 (6 bases). Germline CDR1 and CDR2: SNHLY and FYNNEI. This CDR3 spans 14 amino acids. The germline V and J ends were trimmed by 1 base and 3 bases, with 9 bases remaining between them. The DNA of the CDR3 is TGTGCCAGCAGTGAAGTGGGGGGGCACTATGGCTACACCTTC. Residues: CASSEVGGHYGYTF.

The V gene is TRBV7-9, the J gene TRBJ2-6; tentatively, D is TRBD1 or TRBD2 (5 bases each). Trimming removed 1 base from V and 5 bases from J, with 12 bases in between. The germline CDR1 and CDR2 sequences are SEHNR and FQNEAQ (reference sequence). This CDR3 spans 16 amino acids. CDR3 residues: CASSLGGAFRANVLTF. The CDR3 DNA follows: TGTGCCAGCAGCTTAGGAGGGGCCTTCAGGGCCAACGTCCTGACTTTC.

This sequence joins TRBV28 and TRBJ2-2; 8 bases agree with TRBD1. CDR3 length: 15 residues. CDR1 and CDR2 from the germline V gene are MDHEN and SYDVKM. V trimming: 4 bases; J trimming: 5 bases; junction bases outside the gene matches: 6. CDR3 residues: CASSWAGGLTGELFF. In DNA, the CDR3 is TGTGCCAGCAGTTGGGCAGGGGGCTTAACCGGGGAGCTGTTTTTT. The entire variable domain, with the rest obtained from reference TRBV28 and TRBJ2-2, is as follows: DVKVTQSSRYLVKRTGEKVFLECVQDMDHENMFWYRQDPGLGLRLIYFSYDVKMKEKGDIPEGYSVSREKKERFSLILESASTNQTSMYLCASSWAGGLTGELFFGEGSRLTVL.

The chain carries TRBV18 and TRBJ2-7; 7 bases agree with TRBD1. Unmatched junction bases numbered 8, after V lost 3 bases and J lost 0 bases. Germline V lookup: CDR1 KGHSH, CDR2 LQKENI. The CDR3 is 16 residues long. CDR3 sequence: CASSPPRGGSSYEQYF. CDR3 coding DNA: TGTGCCAGCTCACCTCCCCGAGGGGGCTCCTCCTACGAGCAGTACTTC. The full variable domain, in which reference TRBV18 and TRBJ2-7 provide the parts outside the CDR3, is NAGVMQNPRHLVRRRGQEARLRCSPMKGHSHVYWYRQLPEEGLKFMVYLQKENIIDESGMPKERFSAEFPKEGPSILRIQQVVRGDSAAYFCASSPPRGGSSYEQYFGPGTRLTVT.

This sequence joins TRBV6-6 and TRBJ1-1; a possible D gene is TRBD1 (5 bases). CDR1 MNHNY and CDR2 SVGAGI come from the germline V gene (reference sequence). Trimming removed 4 bases from V and 0 bases from J, with 9 bases in between. This CDR3 spans 14 amino acids. The CDR3 nucleotides are TGTGCCAGCAGTTGGGGGGATTTGAACACTGAAGCTTTCTTT. Protein sequence: CASSWGDLNTEAFF.

This chain connects TRBV2 to TRBJ1-6, with 7 positions matching TRBD1. Germline CDR1 and CDR2: SNHLY and FYNNEI. The CDR3 has 18 residues. With V trimmed by 0 bases and J by 10 bases, 15 bases remained unmatched. The CDR3 DNA reads TGTGCCAGCAGTGAAGCTCCGCGACAGGGCCTCGGTGCGTCACCCCTCCACTTT. It yields the protein CASSEAPRQGLGASPLHF.

This clone showed up many times. The V and J genes are TRBV6-1 and TRBJ2-3; the D is unclear. The CDR3 has 14 amino acids. V lost 5 bases, J lost 0 bases, and 9 bases lay in between. Germline V gives CDR1 MNHNS, CDR2 SASEGT. The CDR3 loop reads CASSQGWSTDTQYF. As DNA, the CDR3 is TGTGCCAGCAGTCAAGGGTGGAGCACAGATACGCAGTATTTT.

V and J are TRBV4-3 and TRBJ2-7; TRBD2 might be the D (5 bases). CDR1 and CDR2 from the germline V gene are LGHNA and YSLEER. Trimming left V 0 bases short and J 2 bases short, with 17 bases between. This CDR3 spans 17 amino acids. CDR3 region: CASSQEYPGLITYEQYF. CDR3 in DNA: TGCGCCAGCAGCCAAGAATACCCCGGACTGATTACCTACGAGCAGTACTTC.

This clone is a singleton in its sample. The chain has TRBV5-1 and TRBJ1-1, with a possible D match to TRBD1 (5 bases). Germline lookup yields CDR1 SGHRS and CDR2 YFSETQ. The CDR3 spans 15 residues. Trimming cost V 0 bases and J 2 bases, with 11 bases left between them. In nucleotides, the CDR3 is TGCGCCAGCAGCTTGGACGGCGGGACTAACACTGAAGCTTTCTTT. Protein product: CASSLDGGTNTEAFF. The full variable domain, its missing parts supplied by reference TRBV5-1 and TRBJ1-1, is KAGVTQTPRYLIKTRGQQVTLSCSPISGHRSVSWYQQTPGQGLQFLFEYFSETQRNKGNFPGRFSGRQFSNSRSEMNVSTLELGDSALYLCASSLDGGTNTEAFFGQGTRLTVV.

CDR3 DNA sequence: TGCGCCAGCAGCTCCAGGGTAGGGAACACTGAAGCTTTCTTT. Encoded protein: CASSSRVGNTEAFF. This chain uses TRBV5-1 with TRBJ1-1, with D possibly matching TRBD1 (5 bases). Germline loops: CDR1 SGHRS, CDR2 YFSETQ. V was pared by 3 bases and J by 1 base, with 10 bases between. The CDR3 is made up of 14 amino acids.

The chain recombines TRBV9 with TRBJ1-2, with a weak D call TRBD1 (6 bases). Trimming cost V 3 bases and J 0 bases, with 12 bases left between them. The germline V gene has CDR1 SGDLS and CDR2 YYNGEE. CDR3 length: 15 amino acids. The CDR3 loop is CASSAHGGPNYGYTF. The CDR3 coding sequence is TGTGCCAGCAGCGCCCATGGGGGCCCTAACTATGGCTACACCTTC.

J is TRBJ1-2 and V is TRBV9, with 9 bases lining up with TRBD1. The germline gives CDR1 SGDLS, CDR2 YYNGEE. Trimming at V came to 2 bases and at J to 2 bases, leaving 7 bases not matched to a gene. This CDR3 spans 16 amino acids. CDR3 nucleotides: TGTGCCAGCAGCGTCCGGGACAGGGAGGACAACTATGGCTACACCTTC. Translation gives CASSVRDREDNYGYTF.

The J gene is TRBJ2-5, the V gene TRBV18, with D perhaps TRBD1 (6 bases). The germline V and J ends were trimmed by 8 bases and 3 bases, with 13 bases remaining between them. From germline, CDR1 is KGHSH and CDR2 LQKENI. The CDR3 consists of 13 residues. This CDR3 is CASAGRGEETQYF. CDR3 DNA: TGTGCCAGCGCCGGCAGGGGAGAAGAGACCCAGTACTTC.

The chain combines TRBV20-1 with TRBJ2-5; D gene uncertain. CDR1 and CDR2 from the germline V gene are DFQATT and SNEGSKA (reference sequence). The CDR3 is 11 residues long. The CDR3 region is CGTGSQETQYF. CDR3 nucleotides: TGCGGTACGGGCAGCCAAGAGACCCAGTACTTC.

This clone was observed a single time. V gene TRBV7-2 combines with J gene TRBJ2-5, with TRBD2 matching over 9 bases. J was trimmed by 4 bases and V by 5 bases; bases with no gene match: 8. The CDR3 is 15 amino acids. Germline CDR1 reads SGHTA; CDR2 reads FQGNSA. CDR3 DNA: TGTGCCAGCAGCCCCCCGGGGACTAGCCGAGAGACCCAGTACTTC. It yields the protein CASSPPGTSRETQYF.

V is TRBV7-8 and J is TRBJ2-3; TRBD1 agrees at 8 bases. From germline, CDR1 is SGHVS and CDR2 FQNEAQ. V gave up 4 bases and J gave up 5 bases; unmatched junction bases: 14. This CDR3 is 17 amino acids long. As DNA, the CDR3 is TGTGCCAGCAGCTCCCTGGCCCCGGGACAGGATAGAGATACGCAGTATTTT. Translation: CASSSLAPGQDRDTQYF.

About this clone: Other DNA sequences in the sample encode the same CDR3. The J gene is TRBJ2-5, the V gene TRBV18; D is unresolved. Trimming removed 5 bases at V and 1 base at J, with 5 bases between. The V gene's germline CDR1 is KGHSH and CDR2 LQKENI. The CDR3 loop spans 12 amino acids. The chain's CDR3 is CASSSGQETQYF. In DNA form, the CDR3 reads TGTGCCAGCTCATCGGGCCAAGAGACCCAGTACTTC.

The chain recombines TRBV6-1 with TRBJ1-1; no reliable D call. The CDR3 sequence is 14 residues long. The V end lost 0 bases, the J end lost 8 bases, and 13 bases lay between the germline ends. The germline CDR1 and CDR2 sequences are MNHNS and SASEGT. This CDR3 reads CASSEALRGDEAFF. CDR3 nucleotide sequence: TGTGCCAGCAGTGAAGCGCTACGGGGTGACGAAGCTTTCTTT.